The 10 T cell receptor beta chains in this list originate from one sample, sequenced in a study of blood T cell repertoires in COVID-19. The protocol was immunoSEQ multiplex PCR, while the TCRdb copy is restricted to in-frame clones and leaves out a portion. The sample yields fewer than 85,000 clones, about four fifths seen once. Sequenced material: peripheral blood. These receptors all come from a woman aged 80 or over with active or convalescent COVID-19.

The chain combines TRBV4-3 with TRBJ1-2, with D maybe TRBD1 (5 bases). Germline V gene data show CDR1 as LGHNA and CDR2 as YSLEER. Trimming cost V 5 bases and J 3 bases, with 16 bases left between them. The CDR3 totals 15 residues. For the CDR3, the DNA is TGCGCCAGCAGCACCCAGGGCGGGGGTGACTATGGCTACACCTTC. This translates into CASSTQGGGDYGYTF.

The V call is TRBV28, the J call TRBJ1-5; 7 bases align to TRBD1. CDR1 MDHEN and CDR2 SYDVKM come from the germline V gene. V lost 7 bases and J lost 1; bases outside the gene matches: 7. This CDR3 contains 15 residues. This chain's CDR3 is CASTQGGGSNQPQHF. For the CDR3, the DNA is TGTGCCAGCACGCAGGGGGGAGGCAGCAATCAGCCCCAGCATTTT.

This clone was picked up a small number of times. The chain couples TRBV14 to TRBJ2-5; 9 positions match TRBD2. Germline V gene lookup returns CDR1 SGHDN and CDR2 FVKESK. With 0 bases clipped from V and 3 bases from J, the junction kept 8 bases outside the gene matches. The CDR3 is 17 residues long. Here the CDR3 DNA reads TGTGCCAGCAGCCAAGAATGGGTAGTAGCGGGGGAAGAGACCCAGTACTTC. Its translation: CASSQEWVVAGEETQYF. The entire variable domain, with the rest obtained from reference TRBV14 and TRBJ2-5, is as follows: EAGVTQFPSHSVIEKGQTVTLRCDPISGHDNLYWYRRVMGKEIKFLLHFVKESKQDESGMPNNRFLAERTGGTYSTLKVQPAELEDSGVYFCASSQEWVVAGEETQYFGPGTRLLVL.

This chain joins TRBV18 and TRBJ1-6; weak D call: TRBD1 (6 bases). Germline assignment: CDR1 KGHSH and CDR2 LQKENI. Trimming removed 3 bases at V and 9 bases at J, with 9 bases between. The CDR3 runs to 13 residues. This CDR3 is CASSPDRFSPLHF. The CDR3 nucleotides are TGTGCCAGCTCACCTGACAGGTTTTCACCCCTCCACTTT.

The chain uses TRBV19 and TRBJ2-3; 12 positions agree with TRBD2. Per germline, CDR1 LNHDA and CDR2 SQIVND (reference sequence). With V trimmed by 4 bases and J by 5 bases, 7 bases remained unmatched. The CDR3 is 16 residues long. CDR3 region: CASSSPSGGALDTQYF. The CDR3 DNA sequence: TGTGCCAGTAGTAGCCCTAGCGGGGGGGCGCTAGATACGCAGTATTTT.

The chain carries TRBV10-3 and TRBJ2-7; tentative D call: TRBD1 (7 bases). Germline V gene sequence: CDR1 ENHRY, CDR2 SYGVKD. The ends were cut back, 2 bases at V and 3 bases at J, with 11 bases in the middle. This CDR3 contains 14 residues. The CDR3 region has the DNA TGTGCCATCAGTGAGCGACAGGGAGGCTACGAGCAGTACTTC. This translates into CAISERQGGYEQYF.

The genes are TRBV4-1 and TRBJ2-7, with a tentative D call TRBD1 (7 bases). The CDR3 is made up of 18 amino acids. V lost 0 bases to trimming and J lost 4 bases, with 22 bases between them. Per the germline V gene, CDR1 is MGHRA and CDR2 is YSYEKL. This chain's CDR3 is CASSQEGTSVGQLYEQYF. CDR3 nucleotide sequence: TGCGCCAGCAGCCAAGAAGGGACTTCCGTGGGACAGCTTTACGAGCAGTACTTC.

This clone was counted between two and nine times. The gene calls are TRBV7-2 and TRBJ2-5, with TRBD1 identical over 8 bases. The CDR3 totals 14 residues. Germline V gene sequence: CDR1 SGHTA, CDR2 FQGNSA. V lost 4 bases to trimming and J lost 5 bases; unmatched junction nucleotides: 6. The CDR3 is CASSSLHRGETQYF. Written as DNA, the CDR3 is TGTGCCAGCAGCTCACTACACAGGGGGGAGACCCAGTACTTC.

The V gene is TRBV4-2, the J gene TRBJ2-7, with TRBD2 matching over 11 bases. Germline loops: CDR1 LGHNA, CDR2 YNFKEQ. Trimming at V came to 4 bases and at J to 2 bases, leaving 7 bases not matched to a gene. This CDR3 spans 16 amino acids. This CDR3 reads CASSPTSGIMAYEQYF. CDR3 in DNA: TGTGCCAGCAGCCCGACTAGCGGGATCATGGCCTACGAGCAGTACTTC.

For the CDR3, the DNA is TGTGCCATCAGCGCAGGGAATTGGGGAACAGATACGCAGTATTTT. Amino acids: CAISAGNWGTDTQYF. The chain combines TRBV10-3 with TRBJ2-3; tentative D call: TRBD1 (5 bases). The CDR3 covers 15 residues. Per germline, CDR1 ENHRY and CDR2 SYGVKD. V shed 6 bases and J shed 3 bases, with 16 bases lying between them.